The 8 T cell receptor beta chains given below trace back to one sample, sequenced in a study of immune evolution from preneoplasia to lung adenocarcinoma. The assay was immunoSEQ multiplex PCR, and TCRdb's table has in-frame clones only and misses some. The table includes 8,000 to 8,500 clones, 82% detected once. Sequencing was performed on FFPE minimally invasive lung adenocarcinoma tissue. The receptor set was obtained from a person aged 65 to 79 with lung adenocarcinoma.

Here the CDR3 reads CASSLSSNTEAFF. In DNA form, the CDR3 reads TGTGCCAGCAGCTTGTCCAGCAACACTGAAGCTTTCTTT. This chain uses TRBV7-6 with TRBJ1-1; D ambiguous. CDR1 is SGHVS and CDR2 is FNYEAQ in the germline V gene. The CDR3 spans 13 residues. Trimming took 3 bases from V and 2 from J, leaving 7 bases between them.

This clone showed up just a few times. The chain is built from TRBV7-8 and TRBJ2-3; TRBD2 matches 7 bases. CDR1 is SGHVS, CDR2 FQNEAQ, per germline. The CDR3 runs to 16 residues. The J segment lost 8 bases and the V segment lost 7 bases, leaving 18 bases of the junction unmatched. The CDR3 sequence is CASTGGSGRARGTQYF. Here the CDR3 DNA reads TGTGCCAGCACCGGGGGGAGTGGGAGGGCCCGAGGTACGCAGTATTTT.

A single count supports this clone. In DNA, the CDR3 is TGTGCCAGTAGTATAGATCTTGTGAACACTGAAGCTTTCTTT. Protein: CASSIDLVNTEAFF. V gene TRBV19 combines with J gene TRBJ1-1; D is undetermined. Germline loops: CDR1 LNHDA, CDR2 SQIVND (reference sequence). Trimming removed 0 bases from V and 0 bases from J, with 5 bases in between. This CDR3 contains 14 residues.

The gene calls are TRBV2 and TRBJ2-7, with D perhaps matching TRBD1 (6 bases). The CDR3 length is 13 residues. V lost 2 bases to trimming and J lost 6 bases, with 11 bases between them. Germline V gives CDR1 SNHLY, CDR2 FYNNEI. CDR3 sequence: CASSELTGIEQYF. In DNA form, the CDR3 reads TGTGCCAGCAGTGAACTAACAGGGATCGAGCAGTACTTC.

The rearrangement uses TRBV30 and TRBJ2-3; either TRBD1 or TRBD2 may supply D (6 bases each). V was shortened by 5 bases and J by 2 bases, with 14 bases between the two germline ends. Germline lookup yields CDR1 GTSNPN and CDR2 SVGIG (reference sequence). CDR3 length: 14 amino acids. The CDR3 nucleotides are TGTGCCTGGGACCGGAGGGGGGACACAGATACGCAGTATTTT. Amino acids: CAWDRRGDTDTQYF. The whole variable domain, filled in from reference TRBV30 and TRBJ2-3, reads SQTIHQWPATLVQPVGSPLSLECTVEGTSNPNLYWYRQAAGRGLQLLFYSVGIGQISSEVPQNLSASRPQDRQFILSSKKLLLSDSGFYLCAWDRRGDTDTQYFGPGTRLTVL.

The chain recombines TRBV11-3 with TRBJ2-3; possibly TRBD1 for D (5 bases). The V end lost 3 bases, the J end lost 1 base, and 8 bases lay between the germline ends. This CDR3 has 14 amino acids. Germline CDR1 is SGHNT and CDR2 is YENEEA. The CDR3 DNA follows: TGTGCCAGCAGCTTGACACAGGGCACAGATACGCAGTATTTT. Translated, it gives CASSLTQGTDTQYF.

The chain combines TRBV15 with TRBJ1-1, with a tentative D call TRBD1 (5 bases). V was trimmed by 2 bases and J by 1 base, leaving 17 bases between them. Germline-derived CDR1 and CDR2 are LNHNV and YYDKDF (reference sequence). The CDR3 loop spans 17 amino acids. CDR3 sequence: CATSRSPLQGGNTEAFF. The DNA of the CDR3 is TGTGCCACCAGCAGAAGTCCCTTGCAGGGTGGGAACACTGAAGCTTTCTTT.

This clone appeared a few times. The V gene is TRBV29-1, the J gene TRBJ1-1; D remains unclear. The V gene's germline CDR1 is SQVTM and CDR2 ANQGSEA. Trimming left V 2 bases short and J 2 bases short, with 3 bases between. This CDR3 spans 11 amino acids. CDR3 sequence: CSVEPNTEAFF. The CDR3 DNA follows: TGCAGCGTTGAACCTAACACTGAAGCTTTCTTT.